This T cell receptor beta chain was identified during a study of cytomegalovirus exposure and HLA in healthy donors. The primer mix had 60 Vbeta and 13 Jbeta primers. Sequencing was performed with immunoSEQ multiplex PCR; in TCRdb, only in-frame clones are kept and a portion is missing. The sample has 150,000 to 200,000 clones; around 76% are singletons. Of note for this clone: Its antigen remains unknown.

The CDR3 runs to 14 residues. The trim removed 2 bases at V and 11 bases at J, leaving 11 bases unmatched. Germline assignment: CDR1 LGHNA and CDR2 YSLEER. The study's findings and limits: The authors later linked a missense DCLRE1C variant to TCR beta V- and J-gene trimming. Researchers counted 164 TCR beta chains as cytomegalovirus-associated. Later analysis identified several of the most significant clusters that appeared linked to common viral pathogens. Most of the CMV-associated TCR beta chains (in a later analysis) appeared to be HLA-restricted.

The receptor was derived from a woman aged 25 to 45 in good health and CMV-seropositive. V gene TRBV4-3 combines with J gene TRBJ1-1; TRBD1 agrees at 7 bases. The sample taken for sequencing was PBMCs. The CDR3 DNA sequence: TGCGCCAGCAGCCAAAACTGGGACAGACTATCGGCTTTCTTT. It encodes CASSQNWDRLSAFF.